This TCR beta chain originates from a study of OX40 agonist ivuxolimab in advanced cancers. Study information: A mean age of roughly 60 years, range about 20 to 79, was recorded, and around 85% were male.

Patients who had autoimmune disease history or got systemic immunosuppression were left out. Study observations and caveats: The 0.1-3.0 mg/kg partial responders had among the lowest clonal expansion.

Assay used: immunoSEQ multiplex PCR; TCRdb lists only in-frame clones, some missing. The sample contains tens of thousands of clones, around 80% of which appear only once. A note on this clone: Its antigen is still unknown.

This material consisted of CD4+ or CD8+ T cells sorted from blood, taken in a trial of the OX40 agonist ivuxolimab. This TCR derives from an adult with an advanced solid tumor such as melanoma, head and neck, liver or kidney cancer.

This chain's CDR3 is CASSQDRAAGDTDTQYF. The CDR3 DNA sequence: TGTGCCAGCAGCCAAGATCGGGCAGCGGGAGACACAGATACGCAGTATTTT. The genes are TRBV14 and TRBJ2-3; 8 positions agree with TRBD2. CDR1 SGHDN and CDR2 FVKESK come from the germline V gene. Trimming took 0 bases from V and 2 from J; bases not matched to a gene: 7. The CDR3 runs to 17 residues.